The entry below describes one T cell receptor beta chain. This sample is part of a study of beta chain features in type 1 diabetes. Isolated RNA was reverse transcribed in full, so expressed TCRB transcripts were sequenced. This table comes from immunoSEQ multiplex PCR, and its TCRdb copy is limited to in-frame clones, with some not included. Of under 800,000 clones listed, roughly a sixth are singletons. V trimming: 5 bases; J trimming: 2 bases; junction bases outside the gene matches: 11. This CDR3 has 18 amino acids. Germline V gene lookup returns CDR1 MNHEY and CDR2 SMNVEV (reference sequence). Material: naive CD4+ T cells from blood. The TCR originated in a young man in good health. The rearrangement links TRBV27 to TRBJ2-1; the match to TRBD2 covers 11 bases. The CDR3 here is CASSLRLAGLITYNEQFF. Here the CDR3 DNA reads TGTGCCAGCAGTCTTAGACTAGCGGGGTTAATAACCTACAATGAGCAGTTCTTC.